This note documents a single T cell receptor beta chain sequence. The entry originates in a study of blood T cell repertoires in COVID-19. Study background: Samples came from the United States, Italy and Spain, spanning acute and convalescent COVID-19. PBMCs, B-cell-depleted T cells, or T cells were the source of the cDNA or gDNA that made up the material.

Source study methods: For nucleated cells, counts were estimated from reference gene primer amplification. Clones were read by immunoSEQ multiplex PCR, and TCRdb kept only the in-frame ones, dropping some. That table gives V, J and clone size, and the DNA gave D and trimming. This table has about 80,000 clones, approximately 88% appearing once. The CDR3 length is 15 residues. The V end was cut by 4 bases, the J end by 0 bases, with 11 bases between. CDR1 SGDLS and CDR2 YYNGEE come from the germline V gene. The chain uses TRBV9 and TRBJ2-1, with D possibly being TRBD1 (6 bases). The specimen was peripheral blood. The sequence derives from a woman older than 75 with acute or convalescent COVID-19. The DNA for the CDR3 is TGTGCCAGCAGCTATACAGGGCTCTCCTACAATGAGCAGTTCTTC. Residues: CASSYTGLSYNEQFF. Together with reference TRBV9 and TRBJ2-1, the CDR3 gives the full variable domain: DSGVTQTPKHLITATGQRVTLRCSPRSGDLSVYWYQQSLDQGLQFLIQYYNGEERAKGNILERFSAQQFPDLHSELNLSSLELGDSALYFCASSYTGLSYNEQFFGPGTRLTVL.